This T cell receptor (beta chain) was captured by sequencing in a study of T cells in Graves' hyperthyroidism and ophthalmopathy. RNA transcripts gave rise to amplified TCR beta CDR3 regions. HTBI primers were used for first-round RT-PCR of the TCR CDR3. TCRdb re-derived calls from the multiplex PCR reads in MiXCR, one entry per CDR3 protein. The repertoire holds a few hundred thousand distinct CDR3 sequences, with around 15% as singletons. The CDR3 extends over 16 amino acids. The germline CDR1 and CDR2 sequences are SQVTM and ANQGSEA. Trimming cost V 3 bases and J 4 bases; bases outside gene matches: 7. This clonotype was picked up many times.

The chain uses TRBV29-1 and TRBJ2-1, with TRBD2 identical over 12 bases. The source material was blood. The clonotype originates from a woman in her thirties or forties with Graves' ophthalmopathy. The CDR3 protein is CSVDSTSGGSYNEQFF. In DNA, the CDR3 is TGCAGCGTTGACAGCACTAGCGGGGGGTCGTACAATGAGCAGTTCTTC.